The following is a T cell receptor (beta chain) sequence with its context. This CDR3 is built from 11 residues. Deletions cut 6 bases from V and 9 bases from J, with 9 bases between. CDR1 is MNHEY, CDR2 SMNVEV, per germline (reference sequence). This sample stems from a study of blood T cell repertoires in COVID-19. About the research overall: Sources were T cells, B-cell-depleted T cells, or PBMCs; the material itself was cDNA or gDNA.

In the original workflow: By means of reference gene primer amplification, nucleated cell counts were estimated. Sequenced by immunoSEQ multiplex PCR; TCRdb stores in-frame clones only, minus some. That table is the source of V, J and clone size, and D and trimming were worked out from the DNA. This repertoire shows 410,000 or so clones, 70% to 90% found once; its top ten account for roughly 1.4%. V is TRBV27 and J is TRBJ2-1; a weak D match, TRBD2 (6 bases). The TCR originated in a woman younger than 45 with active or convalescent COVID-19. The sequencing sample was made of peripheral blood. In DNA, the CDR3 is TGTGCCAGCAGCCGGGGGAGTGAGCAGTTCTTC. Its protein is CASSRGSEQFF.